Following are 22 T cell receptor beta chains from one sample sequenced in a study of blood T cell repertoires in COVID-19. Assay used: immunoSEQ multiplex PCR; TCRdb lists only in-frame clones, some missing. The sample comprises about 80,000 clones, roughly 88% of which are singletons, and 6.5% to 8.5% rests with the top ten. Sequenced: peripheral blood. Receptor source: a woman of 80 years or more with acute or convalescent COVID-19.

The chain combines TRBV7-9 with TRBJ2-7; 8 nucleotides line up with TRBD2. After removal of 2 bases from V and 5 bases from J, the junction contained 8 bases not matched to a gene. CDR3 length equals 15 residues. Germline CDR1 reads SEHNR; CDR2 reads FQNEAQ (reference sequence). DNA of the CDR3: TGTGCCAGCAGCTTACGGAGCGGGAGCGCTGACGAGCAGTACTTC. This sequence encodes CASSLRSGSADEQYF.

This clone was observed a single time. The chain uses TRBV19 and TRBJ2-5; the D is unclear. Germline V CDR1 and CDR2: LNHDA, SQIVND (reference sequence). Trimming stripped 11 bases from V and 2 bases from J, with 12 bases between. The CDR3 sequence is 12 residues long. The CDR3: CAGLKKQETQYF. Written as DNA, the CDR3 is TGTGCCGGCTTGAAGAAACAAGAGACCCAGTACTTC.

The chain couples TRBV7-2 to TRBJ1-5, with D unclear. V was trimmed by 1 base and J by 9 bases, leaving 13 bases between them. The CDR3 covers 14 residues. Germline V lookup: CDR1 SGHTA, CDR2 FQGNSA. The CDR3 bases are TGTGCCAGCAGCTTAGTACCGGCCCCGGGGCCCCAGCATTTT. This codes for CASSLVPAPGPQHF.

This clone appeared once. The genes are TRBV18 and TRBJ1-6, with 9 bases identical to TRBD1. This CDR3 is built from 14 residues. Germline CDR1 reads KGHSH; CDR2 reads LQKENI. V was clipped by 2 bases and J by 7 bases; unmatched bases: 0. The CDR3 spells CASSPGTGNSPLHF. CDR3 nucleotides: TGTGCCAGCTCACCAGGGACAGGGAATTCACCCCTCCACTTT.

The genes are TRBV9 and TRBJ2-5, with a tentative D call TRBD1 (6 bases). Germline V CDR1 and CDR2: SGDLS, YYNGEE. This CDR3 is 13 amino acids long. V dropped 7 bases and J dropped 1 base, with 11 bases sitting between them. CDR3 sequence reads: CASQRGIQETQYF. For the CDR3, the DNA is TGTGCCAGCCAAAGGGGGATCCAAGAGACCCAGTACTTC.

The V call is TRBV6-1, the J call TRBJ2-2; the match to TRBD2 covers 11 bases. There are 17 residues in the CDR3. V lost 3 bases to trimming and J lost 4 bases; unmatched junction nucleotides: 7. Germline lookup yields CDR1 MNHNS and CDR2 SASEGT. CDR3 sequence reads: CASSDVTSGGPTGELFF. DNA for the CDR3: TGTGCCAGCAGTGACGTCACTAGCGGGGGTCCCACCGGGGAGCTGTTTTTT.

This chain links TRBV19 with TRBJ1-1; tentative D call: TRBD1 (5 bases). The CDR3 contains 13 residues. Germline assignment: CDR1 LNHDA and CDR2 SQIVND (reference sequence). Trimming cost V 2 bases and J 3 bases, with 7 bases left between them. The CDR3 loop is CASSISRDTEAFF. Here the CDR3 DNA reads TGTGCCAGTAGTATATCCAGGGACACTGAAGCTTTCTTT.

J is TRBJ2-3 and V is TRBV28, with D possibly being TRBD1 (5 bases). Germline loops: CDR1 MDHEN, CDR2 SYDVKM. This CDR3 contains 14 residues. Trimming removed 5 bases from V and 4 bases from J, with 13 bases in between. Here the CDR3 reads CASSLTQGADTQYF. The CDR3 DNA is TGTGCCAGCAGTCTAACGCAGGGTGCAGATACGCAGTATTTT.

The V call is TRBV7-9, the J call TRBJ2-6; 9 bases fit TRBD1. There are 16 residues in the CDR3. The V and J ends lost 5 bases and 3 bases, in that order; junction bases with no gene match: 5. Germline CDR1 is SEHNR and CDR2 is FQNEAQ (reference sequence). The CDR3 sequence: CASSEDRGIGANVLTF. The CDR3 DNA sequence: TGTGCCAGCAGCGAAGACAGGGGGATTGGGGCCAACGTCCTGACTTTC.

The chain joins TRBV7-2 to TRBJ2-7, with TRBD1 matching 9 bases. CDR1 and CDR2 (germline): SGHTA, FQGNSA. Trimming removed 6 bases from V and 4 bases from J; junction bases left unmatched: 7. The CDR3 has 14 residues. CDR3 protein: CASSSRQGVYEQYF. CDR3 nucleotide sequence: TGTGCCAGCAGTTCTCGACAGGGGGTTTACGAGCAGTACTTC.

The J gene is TRBJ2-7, the V gene TRBV7-2; D is unresolved. The V end was cut by 0 bases, the J end by 4 bases, with 7 bases between. This CDR3 contains 13 residues. The germline gives CDR1 SGHTA, CDR2 FQGNSA. CDR3 DNA sequence: TGTGCCAGCAGCTTAGCGGCCAGGTACGAGCAGTACTTC. This sequence encodes CASSLAARYEQYF.

This clone appeared once. The rearrangement joins TRBV7-9 to TRBJ2-3, with 7 nucleotides matching TRBD1. Looked up from germline, CDR1 is SEHNR and CDR2 is FQNEAQ (reference sequence). This CDR3 is built from 18 residues. V was clipped by 3 bases and J by 1 base; unmatched bases: 13. The CDR3 is CASSLGNRGQGGTDTQYF. For the CDR3, the DNA is TGTGCCAGCAGCTTGGGTAACAGGGGCCAGGGGGGCACAGATACGCAGTATTTT. Full variable domain (rest looked up from reference TRBV7-9 and TRBJ2-3): DTGVSQNPRHKITKRGQNVTFRCDPISEHNRLYWYRQTLGQGPEFLTYFQNEAQLEKSRLLSDRFSAERPKGSFSTLEIQRTEQGDSAMYLCASSLGNRGQGGTDTQYFGPGTRLTVL.

This clone was seen only a few times. This chain connects TRBV7-2 to TRBJ2-3; D gene uncertain. Germline lookup yields CDR1 SGHTA and CDR2 FQGNSA. Trimming stripped 5 bases from V and 1 base from J, with 10 bases between. The CDR3 totals 14 residues. CDR3 residues: CASSPIAGTDTQYF. In nucleotides, the CDR3 is TGTGCCAGCAGCCCGATAGCTGGCACAGATACGCAGTATTTT.

The chain is built from TRBV11-2 and TRBJ2-1; D is possibly TRBD2 (5 bases). This CDR3 region has 18 residues. V dropped 5 bases and J dropped 8 bases, with 28 bases sitting between them. CDR1 SGHAT and CDR2 FQNNGV come from the germline V gene. CDR3 sequence (DNA): TGTGCCAGCAGCCTGGCAAGGACGGTTGGGAGCGACTGGTATGAGCAGTTCTTC. It is translated as CASSLARTVGSDWYEQFF.

This sequence joins TRBV9 and TRBJ2-2; 9 bases line up with TRBD2. With 7 bases clipped from V and 5 bases from J, the junction kept 12 bases outside the gene matches. The germline V gene has CDR1 SGDLS and CDR2 YYNGEE. The CDR3 contains 16 residues. Written as DNA, the CDR3 is TGTGCCAGCGGCCCGCTTAGCGGGAGACAGACCGGGGAGCTGTTTTTT. Encoded protein: CASGPLSGRQTGELFF.

V and J are TRBV10-2 and TRBJ2-7; 8 nucleotides agree with TRBD2. Per the germline V gene, CDR1 is WSHSY and CDR2 is SAAADI. The CDR3 spans 13 residues. V lost 8 bases and J lost 5; bases outside the gene matches: 8. CDR3 DNA: TGCGCCAGCGCTCAGCGGGAGTACAACGAGCAGTACTTC. Translating it yields CASAQREYNEQYF.

The gene calls are TRBV30 and TRBJ2-2; TRBD1 agrees at 9 bases. Germline V gene data show CDR1 as GTSNPN and CDR2 as SVGIG (reference sequence). The ends lost 2 bases at V and 6 bases at J; junction bases unmatched: 7. The CDR3 runs 15 residues. The CDR3 DNA reads TGTGCCTGGAGTCTCGGGACAGGGAGATCCGGGGAGCTGTTTTTT. Its protein is CAWSLGTGRSGELFF.

This clone is labeled medium-sized. V is TRBV6-5 and J is TRBJ2-7, with 8 nucleotides matching TRBD2. Germline loops: CDR1 MNHEY, CDR2 SVGAGI. The V segment lost 6 bases and the J segment 3 bases; nucleotides outside the gene matches: 7. This CDR3 region has 14 residues. Here the CDR3 reads CASSSGAGGYEQYF. DNA of the CDR3: TGTGCCAGCAGCTCTGGGGCGGGGGGCTACGAGCAGTACTTC.

The CDR3 DNA sequence: TGTGCCAGCAGCTTTAACGGACAGGGAGGATATGGCTACACCTTC. Translating it yields CASSFNGQGGYGYTF. The rearrangement links TRBV6-5 to TRBJ1-2, with TRBD1 matching over 8 bases. J gave up 5 bases and V 6 bases, and 11 bases lay outside the gene matches. The CDR3 length is 15 residues. Germline CDR1 MNHEY, CDR2 SVGAGI.

The chain combines TRBV7-2 with TRBJ1-5; D is unclear. The V end lost 3 bases, the J end lost 0 bases, and 3 bases lay between the germline ends. This CDR3 comprises 13 residues. The germline CDR1 and CDR2 sequences are SGHTA and FQGNSA. The DNA of the CDR3 is TGTGCCAGCAGCTTGAGTAGCAATCAGCCCCAGCATTTT. Protein product: CASSLSSNQPQHF.

V usage is TRBV27 and J usage is TRBJ1-6, with D possibly TRBD1 on 6 matching bases. CDR1 is MNHEY, CDR2 SMNVEV, per germline (reference sequence). Deletions cut 0 bases from V and 10 bases from J, with 16 bases between. The CDR3 runs 16 residues. Written as DNA, the CDR3 is TGTGCCAGCAGTTTATCCACGACAGGCGGAAGGTCACCCCTCCACTTT. As protein: CASSLSTTGGRSPLHF.

V is TRBV20-1 and J is TRBJ2-1; D possibly corresponds to TRBD2 (5 bases). Germline CDR1 reads DFQATT; CDR2 reads SNEGSKA (reference sequence). The V end was cut by 3 bases, the J end by 9 bases, with 9 bases between. The CDR3 extends over 11 amino acids. CDR3 protein: CSASPGSEQFF. As DNA, the CDR3 is TGCAGTGCTAGTCCTGGGAGTGAGCAGTTCTTC.